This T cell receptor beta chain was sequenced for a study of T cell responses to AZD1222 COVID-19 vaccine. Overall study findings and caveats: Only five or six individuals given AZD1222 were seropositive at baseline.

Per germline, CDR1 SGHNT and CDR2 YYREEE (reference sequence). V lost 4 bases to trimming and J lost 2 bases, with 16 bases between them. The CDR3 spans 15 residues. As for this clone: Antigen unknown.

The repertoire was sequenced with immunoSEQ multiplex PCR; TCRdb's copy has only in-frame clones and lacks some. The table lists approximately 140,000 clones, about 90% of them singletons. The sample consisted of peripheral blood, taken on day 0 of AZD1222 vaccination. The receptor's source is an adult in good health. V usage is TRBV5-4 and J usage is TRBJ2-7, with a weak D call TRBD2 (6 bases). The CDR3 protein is CASSPAPGLAYEQYF. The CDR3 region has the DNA TGTGCCAGCAGCCCGGCCCCGGGACTGGCCTACGAGCAGTACTTC.